The entry below describes one T cell receptor beta chain. Its target antigen remains unknown. No clone much larger than this one lies a single base away; base qualities are absent. The data derive from a study of blood T cell repertoires in COVID-19 (dated by TCRdb to the early 2020s). As for the study more broadly: The collaborator samples originated in the United States, Italy and Spain and spanned the acute and convalescent phases of COVID-19. The prospective study material was composed of cDNA or gDNA derived from T cells, B-cell-depleted T cells, or PBMCs. Deeply sampled blood TCRbeta repertoires from subjects exposed to, actively infected with, or recovered from COVID-19 were included in the dataset. The repertoires were released in a freely available public database intended as a resource for research on the immune response to SARS-CoV-2. The samples were drawn from two sources: the first 160 participants of the ongoing ImmuneRACE study, and 950 to 1,500 subjects contributed by 6 global collaborators. A de-identified subject ID, COVID-19 status, age in years and sex were almost always included in the sample metadata. HLA class I and class II types, where available, came from metadata supplied by the sample provider rather than from assay-based typing.

TCRbeta CDR3 regions were amplified from genomic DNA using the immunoSEQ Assay, a bias-controlled multiplex PCR. From the authors' description of their analysis: The number of nucleated cells in each sample was estimated from the amplification of reference gene primers within the assay. Sequence reads were collapsed and filtered to measure the absolute abundance of every unique TCRbeta CDR3 rearrangement. For each sample, productive Simpson clonality was calculated by taking the square root of Simpson's diversity index across productive rearrangements. Sourced from immuneACCESS, this table was stored by TCRdb with only in-frame sequences that have V and J called. A share of the clones is absent; for the studies checked, an unresolved V gene accounts for under half, and the remainder has no known explanation. The D gene and trimming were derived from the DNA, and the V and J assignments and clone size from that table. This sample gives over 150,000 clones in total; 70% to 85% of them show up just once. Jointly, the top ten make up 6.5% to 7.5% of the sample.

Paper-wide results and their limitations: Clinical and demographic metadata were provided uncurated, with the amount varying by source and participant.

Relative to germline, V is missing 3 bases and J is missing 6 bases, with 4 bases of the junction outside any gene match. As encoded in the germline V gene, CDR1 is SGHTA while CDR2 is FQGTGA. The CDR3 has 14 amino acids, counting the end cysteine and phenylalanine. Solely the CDR3 DNA is kept, with 42 bases framed from the first base. One collaborating source in Seattle enrolled patients while the patients were actively infected and followed the patients over time throughout the course of disease. Whole blood was collected in K2EDTA tubes by collaborating institutions according to the institutions' own protocols. For TCRbeta analysis, collaborator samples were shipped as frozen whole blood, as isolated PBMCs, or as DNA extracted from either sample type.

The rearrangement joined TRBV7-3 to TRBJ2-3; TRBD2 agrees with 9 junctional bases. This clonotype was obtained from an elderly man with COVID-19, enrolled during active disease. Sequenced input: peripheral blood. For the CDR3, the sequence is CASSLGLAGDTQYF. The DNA sequence is as follows: TGTGCCAGCAGCTTGGGACTAGCAGGGGATACGCAGTATTTT.